The 16 T cell receptor beta chains in this list originate from one sample, sequenced in a study of neoadjuvant anti-PD-1 for oral cavity cancer. Method: immunoSEQ multiplex PCR; TCRdb's copy keeps in-frame clones and lacks some. The repertoire consists of more than 12,000 clones, with roughly two thirds occurring once and the leading ten covering roughly 2%. The starting material was PBMCs, obtained before nivolumab (anti-PD-1) treatment. The source of these receptors is a person aged 35 to 85 with oral cavity squamous cell carcinoma.

This clone was observed a handful of times. The genes are TRBV18 and TRBJ1-6; 9 nucleotides line up with TRBD1. Looked up from germline, CDR1 is KGHSH and CDR2 is LQKENI. The V segment lost 6 bases and the J segment 6 bases; nucleotides outside the gene matches: 9. The CDR3 is made up of 16 amino acids. The CDR3 DNA is TGTGCCAGCTCGTCGGGACAGGGCGCTAGTAATTCACCCCTCCACTTT. Protein: CASSSGQGASNSPLHF.

As DNA, the CDR3 is TGTGCCAGCGGGCTAGAGGGGACCGGGGAGCTGTTTTTT. Its protein is CASGLEGTGELFF. This chain uses TRBV19 with TRBJ2-2, with D perhaps assigned TRBD1 or TRBD2 (5 bases each). Per germline, CDR1 LNHDA and CDR2 SQIVND (reference sequence). The CDR3 extends over 13 amino acids. The V end was cut by 9 bases, the J end by 5 bases, with 13 bases between.

The sample holds a few counts of this clone. The chain joins TRBV5-4 to TRBJ1-2, with D tentatively TRBD1 (6 bases). Looked up from germline, CDR1 is SGHNT and CDR2 is YYREEE (reference sequence). V lost 4 bases to trimming and J lost 0 bases, with 16 bases between them. The CDR3 length is 16 residues. The CDR3 region has the DNA TGTGCCAGCAGCGTCCCGACAGGTTCAGCTAACTATGGCTACACCTTC. It is translated as CASSVPTGSANYGYTF.

CDR3 nucleotides: TGTGCCAGCAGCGTATTAGCGAGCACAGATACGCAGTATTTT. Translation gives CASSVLASTDTQYF. This chain links TRBV9 with TRBJ2-3, with TRBD2 as a possible D gene (5 bases). Germline CDR1 is SGDLS and CDR2 is YYNGEE. The CDR3 totals 14 residues. Between the trimmed V and J ends, which lost 1 base and 0 bases, there was a span of 6 bases.

The chain joins TRBV5-8 to TRBJ1-5; 8 bases agree with TRBD1. CDR3 length equals 15 residues. The germline CDR1 and CDR2 sequences are SGHTS and YDEGEE. With V trimmed by 4 bases and J by 3 bases, 6 bases remained unmatched. The CDR3 is CASSLDRGPNQPQHF. The CDR3 coding sequence is TGTGCCAGCAGCCTTGACAGGGGCCCCAATCAGCCCCAGCATTTT.

There are a few counts of this clone. The chain couples TRBV27 to TRBJ2-1; 12 nucleotides align to TRBD2. Germline assignment: CDR1 MNHEY and CDR2 SMNVEV (reference sequence). J gave up 0 bases and V 6 bases, and 9 bases lay outside the gene matches. CDR3 length: 18 residues. CDR3 protein: CASSQGLAGSSSYNEQFF. CDR3 coding DNA: TGTGCCAGCAGCCAAGGACTAGCGGGGAGCAGCTCCTACAATGAGCAGTTCTTC.

As regards this clone: Distinct nucleotide sequences in the sample also encode this CDR3. The chain combines TRBV28 with TRBJ1-5, with TRBD1 matching over 10 bases. This CDR3 is 15 amino acids long. Trimming took 4 bases from V and 4 from J; bases not matched to a gene: 4. The germline gives CDR1 MDHEN, CDR2 SYDVKM. The DNA of the CDR3 is TGTGCCAGCAGTTCAGGACAGGGGGGGAATCAGCCCCAGCATTTT. As protein: CASSSGQGGNQPQHF.

This sequence joins TRBV2 and TRBJ1-1; maybe TRBD1 (5 bases). This CDR3 is 13 amino acids long. Germline V gives CDR1 SNHLY, CDR2 FYNNEI. Trimming removed 4 bases from V and 5 bases from J, with 11 bases in between. The CDR3 spells CASSAQGGTEAFF. For the CDR3, the DNA is TGTGCCAGCAGTGCCCAGGGAGGGACTGAAGCTTTCTTT. Looking up the rest from reference TRBV2 and TRBJ1-1 gives the full variable domain: EPEVTQTPSHQVTQMGQEVILRCVPISNHLYFYWYRQILGQKVEFLVSFYNNEISEKSEIFDDQFSVERPDGSNFTLKIRSTKLEDSAMYFCASSAQGGTEAFFGQGTRLTVV.

The V call is TRBV6-1, the J call TRBJ2-2, with unresolved D. Germline V CDR1 and CDR2: MNHNS, SASEGT. The CDR3 has 10 residues. Trimming stripped 10 bases from V and 4 bases from J, with 4 bases between. CDR3 DNA: TGTGCCACTTTCACCGGGGAGCTGTTTTTT. Protein sequence: CATFTGELFF.

The chain uses TRBV27 and TRBJ2-7; D remains ambiguous. In germline, CDR1 is MNHEY, CDR2 SMNVEV (reference sequence). There are 13 residues in the CDR3. Deletions cut 6 bases from V and 6 bases from J, with 15 bases between. The CDR3 nucleotides read TGTGCCAGCAGCCCAAGGCGTGGTGGCGAGCAGTACTTC. It codes for CASSPRRGGEQYF.

V is TRBV30 and J is TRBJ1-4; 7 bases are a match to TRBD1. CDR1 GTSNPN and CDR2 SVGIG come from the germline V gene (reference sequence). CDR3 length equals 14 residues. V lost 5 bases to trimming and J lost 8 bases; unmatched junction nucleotides: 11. CDR3 nucleotides: TGTGCCTGGCCGTACAGGGGATATCTAGAAAAACTGTTTTTT. Protein: CAWPYRGYLEKLFF.

This rearrangement joins TRBV9 to TRBJ2-1; 7 nucleotides align to TRBD2. Trimming cost V 0 bases and J 4 bases; bases outside gene matches: 10. Germline V lookup: CDR1 SGDLS, CDR2 YYNGEE. This CDR3 has 17 residues. As DNA, the CDR3 is TGTGCCAGCAGCGTAGAACCGGCTTGGGGGGGATACAATGAGCAGTTCTTC. It encodes CASSVEPAWGGYNEQFF. The full variable domain, its missing parts supplied by reference TRBV9 and TRBJ2-1, is DSGVTQTPKHLITATGQRVTLRCSPRSGDLSVYWYQQSLDQGLQFLIQYYNGEERAKGNILERFSAQQFPDLHSELNLSSLELGDSALYFCASSVEPAWGGYNEQFFGPGTRLTVL.

The V call is TRBV5-4, the J call TRBJ2-7, with 13 nucleotides matching TRBD2. Germline V gene lookup returns CDR1 SGHNT and CDR2 YYREEE (reference sequence). Losses at the gene ends were 4 bases for V and 4 bases for J; bases not matched to a gene: 5. The CDR3 length is 15 residues. The CDR3 region has the DNA TGTGCCAGCAGCCCGGGACTAGCGGGAACTTACGAGCAGTACTTC. Protein: CASSPGLAGTYEQYF.

This clone has only one observation. The V and J genes are TRBV6-5 and TRBJ1-1, with D possibly TRBD1 on 6 matching bases. CDR1 MNHEY and CDR2 SVGAGI come from the germline V gene. The CDR3 runs to 12 residues. With 5 bases removed from V and 4 bases from J, the gap between germline ends came to 8 bases. CDR3 protein: CASSDRSTEAFF. The CDR3 DNA sequence: TGTGCCAGCAGTGACAGGAGCACTGAAGCTTTCTTT.

This clone appeared a few times. The chain is built from TRBV18 and TRBJ2-2; the match to TRBD1 covers 7 bases. Trimming cost V 3 bases and J 2 bases; bases outside gene matches: 3. Looked up from germline, CDR1 is KGHSH and CDR2 is LQKENI. This CDR3 is built from 15 residues. CDR3 protein: CASSPGTDNTGELFF. For the CDR3, the DNA is TGTGCCAGCTCACCGGGGACAGACAACACCGGGGAGCTGTTTTTT.

This clone was seen only a few times. The chain uses TRBV18 and TRBJ1-1, with D hard to call. Trimming left V 2 bases short and J 3 bases short, with 7 bases between. The CDR3 totals 13 residues. Germline CDR1 KGHSH, CDR2 LQKENI. CDR3 sequence (DNA): TGTGCCAGCTCACCAATCTGGGACACTGAAGCTTTCTTT. It yields the protein CASSPIWDTEAFF.